A selection of T cell receptor beta chains follows, all from one sample in a study of tumor and adjacent non-tumor tissue in lung cancer. MiXCR, run by TCRdb on the multiplex PCR reads, gives a single entry per CDR3 protein. The sample has approximately 120,000 distinct CDR3 sequences, roughly 75% seen once. The sample consisted of lung tumor tissue. Receptor source: a woman aged 55-70 years with non-small cell lung cancer. Both conserved end residues are trimmed from each CDR3. A clone size is listed for some rows: how often the clone was seen (once, few, many), or a class if it is expanded.

TRBV25-1	-	14	TRBJ2-7	ARSAPRTSGAYEQY
TRBV4-3	-	14	TRBJ1-4	TSSQDARVTNEKMF
TRBV12-3/TRBV12-4	-	12	TRBJ1-1	ASSEQGGSTESF
TRBV6-6	-	12	TRBJ1-1	ASCGRGRDTEAF
TRBV6-2/TRBV6-3	once	13	TRBJ2-7	AGNSAACGSYEQY
TRBV20-1	many	7	TRBJ1-2	SALGGYT
TRBV28	once	12	TRBJ1-1	ASSPISMNTEAF
TRBV11-2	few	13	TRBJ1-5	ASSLERGGNQPQH
TRBV6-5	-	16	TRBJ2-3	ASMAALGTSGYTDTHY
TRBV6-5	-	14	TRBJ2-7	ARSYSRGEGAGEQY
TRBV4-3	once	14	TRBJ2-2	ASSQGPAGKTEELF
TRBV28	-	13	TRBJ1-5	ASSRTGGRNQPQH
TRBV6-1	-	13	TRBJ2-2	ASSDWGAPAGDLS
TRBV12-3/TRBV12-4	-	12	TRBJ2-1	VSSTSGAYNEQF
TRBV2	few	11	TRBJ1-2	ASLGQAGYGYT
TRBV28	-	9	TRBJ2-7	ASSSNWEQY
TRBV9	few	12	TRBJ1-2	ASSTGQGAVGYT
TRBV20-1	many	12	TRBJ1-5	SAMTGGGNQPQH
TRBV28	many	14	TRBJ2-1	ASSILRTGDYNEQF
TRBV4-2	-	13	TRBJ2-1	ASSQDGTSRVEQF
TRBV11-2	-	14	TRBJ2-2	ANSSVAGLNPGELF
TRBV11-2	-	10	TRBJ2-7	ATSLSGYEQC